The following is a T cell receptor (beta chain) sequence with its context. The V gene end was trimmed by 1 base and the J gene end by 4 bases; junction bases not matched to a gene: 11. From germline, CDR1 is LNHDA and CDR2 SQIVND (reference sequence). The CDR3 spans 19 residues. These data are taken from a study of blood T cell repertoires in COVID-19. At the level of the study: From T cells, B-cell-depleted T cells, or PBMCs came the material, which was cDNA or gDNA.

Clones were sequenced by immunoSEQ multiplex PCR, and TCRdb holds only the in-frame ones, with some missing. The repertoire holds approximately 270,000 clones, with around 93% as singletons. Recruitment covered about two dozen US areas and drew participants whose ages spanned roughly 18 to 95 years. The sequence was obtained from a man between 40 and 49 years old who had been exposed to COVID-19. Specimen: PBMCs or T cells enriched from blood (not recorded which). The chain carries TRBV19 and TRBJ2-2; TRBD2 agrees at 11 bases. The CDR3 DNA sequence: TGTGCCAGTAGTATAGGCCCCTGGCTAGCGGGAGGAACCACCGGGGAGCTGTTTTTT. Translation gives CASSIGPWLAGGTTGELFF.